The next 2 T cell receptor beta chains were all read from a single sample in a study of tumour-infiltrating T cells in Burkitt lymphoma. Clones were read by immunoSEQ multiplex PCR, and TCRdb kept only the in-frame ones, dropping some. The table has several thousand clones, 10% seen once. Material for sequencing was tumor tissue. The receptors stem from a human donor with diffuse large B-cell lymphoma.

A few counts support this clone. The chain joins TRBV18 to TRBJ1-3; D perhaps matches TRBD1 (5 bases). Germline loops: CDR1 KGHSH, CDR2 LQKENI. This CDR3 contains 20 residues. Trimming removed 2 bases from V and 0 bases from J, with 23 bases in between. DNA of the CDR3: TGTGCCAGCTCACCAAACACAGGCCGCCGCTTAGGAAGCTCTGGAAACACCATATATTTT. Encoded protein: CASSPNTGRRLGSSGNTIYF.

In this sample, this clone turned up a few times. The chain combines TRBV10-2 with TRBJ1-5; no reliable D call. With 5 bases removed from V and 2 bases from J, the gap between germline ends came to 10 bases. This CDR3 region has 14 residues. The V gene's germline CDR1 is WSHSY and CDR2 SAAADI. The CDR3 bases are TGCGCCAGCAGTCCCGGTTTAGGCAATCAGCCCCAGCATTTT. Amino acids: CASSPGLGNQPQHF.